The rows below give T cell receptor beta chains drawn from one sample of a study of T cells in tuberculosis. Clones were read by immunoSEQ multiplex PCR, and TCRdb kept only the in-frame ones, dropping some. The table records 30,000 to 35,000 clones, around 96% of them present only once. The sample consisted of PBMCs. The receptors come from a donor aged 5-35 years with latent tuberculosis or without tuberculosis infection. Each CDR3 is given with its conserved first and last residue. The D gene is left open where the match is weak. Part of the rows lack a size; the others show once, few, many or a class for expanded clones.

clone size: -
V gene: TRBV5-1
D gene: -
J gene: TRBJ2-7
CDR3 protein: CASSFLGTDEQYF
CDR3 DNA: TGCGCCAGCAGCTTTCTTGGGACTGACGAGCAGTACTTC

clone size: -
V gene: TRBV10-3
D gene: TRBD1
J gene: TRBJ1-3
CDR3 protein: CAISEGPDRPRGNTIYF
CDR3 DNA: TGTGCCATCAGTGAGGGACCGGACAGGCCTAGAGGAAACACCATATATTTT

clone size: -
V gene: TRBV7-2
D gene: TRBD1
J gene: TRBJ2-7
CDR3 protein: CASSFKSQGAYEQYF
CDR3 DNA: TGTGCCAGCAGTTTTAAGAGCCAGGGGGCCTACGAGCAGTACTTC

clone size: -
V gene: TRBV4-2
D gene: -
J gene: TRBJ1-2
CDR3 protein: CASSQGGGEGGYTF
CDR3 DNA: TGTGCCAGCAGCCAAGGGGGAGGGGAGGGCGGCTACACCTTC

clone size: -
V gene: TRBV12-5
D gene: -
J gene: TRBJ2-1
CDR3 protein: CASGLVSVYNEQFF
CDR3 DNA: TGTGCTAGTGGTTTGGTAAGCGTTTACAATGAGCAGTTCTTC

clone size: -
V gene: TRBV7-9
D gene: -
J gene: TRBJ2-1
CDR3 protein: CASSPRDNYNEQFF
CDR3 DNA: TGTGCCAGCAGCCCCCGGGACAACTACAATGAGCAGTTCTTC

clone size: -
V gene: TRBV27
D gene: -
J gene: TRBJ2-3
CDR3 protein: CASSPNPGRQSTDTQYF
CDR3 DNA: TGTGCCAGCAGTCCCAATCCAGGGCGCCAGAGCACAGATACGCAGTATTTT

clone size: once
V gene: TRBV27
D gene: -
J gene: TRBJ1-2
CDR3 protein: CASSSSFGRAGYGYTF
CDR3 DNA: TGTGCCAGCAGTTCCTCCTTCGGCCGGGCGGGCTATGGCTACACCTTC

clone size: -
V gene: TRBV6-6
D gene: -
J gene: TRBJ1-1
CDR3 protein: CASSRRDAEAFF
CDR3 DNA: TGTGCCAGCAGTCGACGGGATGCTGAAGCTTTCTTT

clone size: -
V gene: TRBV11-1
D gene: -
J gene: TRBJ2-1
CDR3 protein: CASSLDGGAYNEQFF
CDR3 DNA: TGTGCCAGCAGCTTAGATGGGGGCGCGTACAATGAGCAGTTCTTC

clone size: -
V gene: TRBV5-6
D gene: TRBD2
J gene: TRBJ2-1
CDR3 protein: CASGQRGGGPTLEQFF
CDR3 DNA: TGTGCCAGCGGACAACGGGGGGGAGGGCCCACATTAGAGCAGTTCTTC

clone size: -
V gene: TRBV19
D gene: TRBD1
J gene: TRBJ2-7
CDR3 protein: CASSLSGTGFYEQYF
CDR3 DNA: TGTGCCAGTAGCTTGTCCGGGACAGGGTTCTACGAGCAGTACTTC

clone size: -
V gene: TRBV4-2
D gene: TRBD2
J gene: TRBJ2-7
CDR3 protein: CASSLILGGSYEQYF
CDR3 DNA: TGTGCCAGCAGCCTCATTCTCGGGGGGTCCTACGAGCAGTACTTC

clone size: -
V gene: TRBV5-5
D gene: TRBD1
J gene: TRBJ2-2
CDR3 protein: CASSLGQGSYTGELFF
CDR3 DNA: TGTGCCAGCAGCCTGGGACAGGGGTCGTACACCGGGGAGCTGTTTTTT

clone size: -
V gene: TRBV28
D gene: -
J gene: TRBJ2-6
CDR3 protein: CASSLGGSGANVLTF
CDR3 DNA: TGTGCCAGCAGTTTAGGGGGGTCTGGGGCCAACGTCCTGACTTTC

clone size: -
V gene: TRBV9
D gene: TRBD2
J gene: TRBJ2-5
CDR3 protein: CASSVTSGGAWETQYF
CDR3 DNA: TGTGCCAGCAGCGTAACTAGCGGGGGGGCTTGGGAGACCCAGTACTTC

clone size: -
V gene: TRBV27
D gene: TRBD1
J gene: TRBJ2-7
CDR3 protein: CASSLSTGSPYEQYF
CDR3 DNA: TGTGCCAGCAGTTTATCGACAGGGAGTCCCTACGAGCAGTACTTC